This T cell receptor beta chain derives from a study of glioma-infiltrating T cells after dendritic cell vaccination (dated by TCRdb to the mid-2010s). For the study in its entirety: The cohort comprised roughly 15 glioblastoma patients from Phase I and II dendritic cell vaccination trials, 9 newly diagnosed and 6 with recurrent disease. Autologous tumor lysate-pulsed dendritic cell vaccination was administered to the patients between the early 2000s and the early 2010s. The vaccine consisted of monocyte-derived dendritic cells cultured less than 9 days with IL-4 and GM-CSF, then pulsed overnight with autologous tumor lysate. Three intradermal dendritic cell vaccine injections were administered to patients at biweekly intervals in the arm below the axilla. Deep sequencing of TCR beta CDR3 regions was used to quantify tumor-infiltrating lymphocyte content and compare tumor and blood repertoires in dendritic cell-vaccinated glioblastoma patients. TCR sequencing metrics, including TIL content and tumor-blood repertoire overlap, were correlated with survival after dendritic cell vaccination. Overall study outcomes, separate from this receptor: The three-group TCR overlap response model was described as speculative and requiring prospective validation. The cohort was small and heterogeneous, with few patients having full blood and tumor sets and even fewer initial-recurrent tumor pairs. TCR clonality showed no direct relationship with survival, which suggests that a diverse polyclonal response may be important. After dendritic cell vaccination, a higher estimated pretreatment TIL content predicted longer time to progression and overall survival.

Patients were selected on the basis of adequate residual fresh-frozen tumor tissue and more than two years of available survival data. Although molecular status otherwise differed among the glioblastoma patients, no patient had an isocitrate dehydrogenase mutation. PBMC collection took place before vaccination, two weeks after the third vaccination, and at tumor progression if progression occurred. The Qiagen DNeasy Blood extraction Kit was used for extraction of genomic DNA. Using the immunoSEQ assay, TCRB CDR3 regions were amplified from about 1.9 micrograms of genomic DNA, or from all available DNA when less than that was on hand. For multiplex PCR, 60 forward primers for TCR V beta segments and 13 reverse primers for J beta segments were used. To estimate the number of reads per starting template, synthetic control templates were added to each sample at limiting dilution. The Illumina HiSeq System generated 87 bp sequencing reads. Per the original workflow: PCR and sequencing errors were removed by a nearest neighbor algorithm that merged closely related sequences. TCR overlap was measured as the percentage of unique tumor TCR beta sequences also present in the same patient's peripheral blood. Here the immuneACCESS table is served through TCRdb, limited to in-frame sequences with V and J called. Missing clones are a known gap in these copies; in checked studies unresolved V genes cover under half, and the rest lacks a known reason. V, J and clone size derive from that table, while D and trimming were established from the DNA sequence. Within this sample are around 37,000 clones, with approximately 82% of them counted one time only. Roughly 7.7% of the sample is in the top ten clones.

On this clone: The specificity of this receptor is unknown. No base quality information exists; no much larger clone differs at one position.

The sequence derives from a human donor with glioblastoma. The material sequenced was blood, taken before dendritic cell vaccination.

The CDR3 region has the sequence CASSLAGSEEKLFF. The sequence in DNA is TGTGCCAGCAGCTTGGCAGGGTCCGAGGAAAAACTGTTTTTT. The chain uses TRBV5-4 and TRBJ1-4, and the D gene may be TRBD1, 5 bases matching. V is reduced by 0 bases and J by 8 bases, leaving a spacing of 11 bases between them. As encoded in the germline V gene (reference sequence), CDR1 is SGHNT while CDR2 is YYREEE. From the cysteine through the phenylalanine, the CDR3 covers 14 amino acids. Only the CDR3 DNA is retained, 42 bases long and in frame from the first base.